This T cell receptor beta chain came from a study of T-cell reconstitution after alpha-beta-depleted transplantation in children. This clonotype was counted between two and nine times. This sample's TCRbeta library carried unique molecular identifier barcodes. TCRdb re-analysed the PCR reads in MiXCR, keeping a single row per CDR3 protein. There are hundreds of thousands of distinct CDR3 sequences in the sample; about 12% occur only once, and about 5% lies in the top ten. CDR3 size: 16 residues. V lost 3 bases, J lost 3 bases, and 16 bases lay in between. Germline CDR1 SGHRS, CDR2 YFSETQ. The material sequenced was PBMCs from the stem cell graft donor, taken from the stem cell graft. V usage is TRBV5-1 and J usage is TRBJ2-1; TRBD2 is a possible D gene (6 bases). The TCR originated in a human donor who donated a stem cell graft to a child with combined immunodeficiency. The CDR3 DNA reads TGCGCCAGCAGCTGGGGGACTGCCCCTAACTACAATGAGCAGTTCTTC. As protein: CASSWGTAPNYNEQFF.